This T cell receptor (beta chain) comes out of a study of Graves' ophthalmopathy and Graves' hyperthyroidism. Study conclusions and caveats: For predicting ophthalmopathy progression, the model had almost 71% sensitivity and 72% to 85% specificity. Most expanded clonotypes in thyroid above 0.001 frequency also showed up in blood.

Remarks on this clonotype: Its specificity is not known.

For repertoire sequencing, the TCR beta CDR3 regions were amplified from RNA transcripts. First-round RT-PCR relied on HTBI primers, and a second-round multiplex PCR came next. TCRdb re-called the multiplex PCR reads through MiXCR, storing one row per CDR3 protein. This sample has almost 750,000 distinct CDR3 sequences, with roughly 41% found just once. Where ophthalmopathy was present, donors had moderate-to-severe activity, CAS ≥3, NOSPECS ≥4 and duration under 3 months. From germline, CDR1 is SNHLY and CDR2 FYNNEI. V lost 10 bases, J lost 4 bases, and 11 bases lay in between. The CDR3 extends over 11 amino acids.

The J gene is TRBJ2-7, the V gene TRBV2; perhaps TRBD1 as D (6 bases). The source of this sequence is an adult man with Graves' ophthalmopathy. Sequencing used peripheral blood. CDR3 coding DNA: TGTGCCAAAAAGAGGGGGTACGAGCAGTACTTC. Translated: CAKKRGYEQYF.